This T cell receptor beta chain was recorded in a study of blood T cells in healthy people across ages. Through a sample-barcoded 5' primer and a J-beta primer mix, a second PCR was run for roughly 6 to 12 cycles. TCRdb re-derived calls from the 5' RACE reads in MiXCR, one entry per CDR3 protein. The table has about 760,000 distinct CDR3 sequences, 25% seen once. Germline V gene lookup returns CDR1 SGDLS and CDR2 YYNGEE. V lost 0 bases and J lost 5, with 2 bases in between. This CDR3 comprises 12 residues. The same data also went into a second study, on T cells of mothers and their children. Per that paper: Donors were a few healthy Caucasian mothers and their six children. A primer called M1S, used in the second PCR, added sample barcodes and 2-4 random nucleotides. Biologically related mothers and children overlapped slightly more than unrelated pairs, a non-significant difference.

V usage is TRBV9 and J usage is TRBJ2-2; no clear D. Sequences were obtained from blood. This clonotype was sampled from a boy between 5 and 17 years old in good health. The CDR3 DNA reads TGTGCCAGCAGCGTAGCTACCGGGGAGCTGTTTTTT. This codes for CASSVATGELFF.